These T cell receptor beta chains were read from a single sample in a study of neoadjuvant anti-PD-1 for oral cavity cancer. Repertoires were generated with immunoSEQ multiplex PCR, while TCRdb's copy carries only in-frame clones and drops some. The table records about 14,000 clones, 70% to 75% of them present only once. Specimen: PBMCs, collected after nivolumab (anti-PD-1) treatment. The receptors derive from a person between 35 and 79 years old with oral cavity squamous cell carcinoma. CDR3s include the opening cysteine and the closing phenylalanine or tryptophan. The order of the fields is J gene, V gene, CDR3 length, clone size, D gene, CDR3 DNA, CDR3 protein. A D gene is named only where the DNA matches it firmly. Expanded clones are given a class, and other clones once, few, many or no size at all.

>TRBJ2-7|TRBV7-6|14|few|TRBD1
TGTGCCAGCAGCTTAGGGACAGGGGCCTACGAGCAGTACTTC
CASSLGTGAYEQYF
>TRBJ2-7|TRBV10-2|15|-|TRBD2
TGCGCCAGCAGTGAGCGGACTAGCGGTCTTTACGAGCAGTACTTC
CASSERTSGLYEQYF
>TRBJ2-7|TRBV7-9|15|-|-
TGTGCCAGCAGCTCTCCCCGGGACATCTACTACGAGCAGTACTTC
CASSSPRDIYYEQYF
>TRBJ2-7|TRBV19|15|-|TRBD1
TGTGCCAGTAGTATTCAGGGACAGGGGACGTACGAGCAGTACTTC
CASSIQGQGTYEQYF
>TRBJ1-4|TRBV6-5|16|-|TRBD1
TGTGCCAGCAGTTACTCCCTTCGACAGGGAGGCGAAAAACTGTTTTTT
CASSYSLRQGGEKLFF
>TRBJ2-5|TRBV27|15|-|TRBD1
TGTGCCAGCAGCCCCTCCGGGACAGGCAGGGAGACCCAGTACTTC
CASSPSGTGRETQYF
>TRBJ2-2|TRBV7-9|14|-|-
TGTGCCAGCAGCTCCTACGGAGATACCGGGGAGCTGTTTTTT
CASSSYGDTGELFF
>TRBJ2-6|TRBV30|17|-|-
TGTGCCTGGAGCCCCGGACATCGTATGACTGGGGCCAACGTCCTGACTTTC
CAWSPGHRMTGANVLTF
>TRBJ2-2|TRBV27|14|-|-
TGTGCCAGCAGTTTCACAGGCCTTGGCGGGGAGCTGTTTTTT
CASSFTGLGGELFF
>TRBJ2-7|TRBV6-1|16|-|-
TGTGCCAGCAGTGATCTAGGGGGGGAGAGCTCCTACGAGCAGTACTTC
CASSDLGGESSYEQYF
>TRBJ1-1|TRBV6-5|14|-|-
TGTGCCAGCAGTTACACTGGTCCAAACACTGAAGCTTTCTTT
CASSYTGPNTEAFF
>TRBJ2-1|TRBV15|16|-|-
TGTGCCACCAGCAGTGGGACTTTCAGCTCCTACAATGAGCAGTTCTTC
CATSSGTFSSYNEQFF
>TRBJ2-5|TRBV5-6|15|-|TRBD1
TGTGCCAGCAGCCTCGGACAGGGGGTCCAAGAGACCCAGTACTTC
CASSLGQGVQETQYF
>TRBJ1-2|TRBV4-2|16|-|-
TGTGCCAGCAGCCAAGATTCTGCCTCAGGGCCCGATGGCTACACCTTC
CASSQDSASGPDGYTF
>TRBJ2-1|TRBV28|16|-|-
TGTGCCAGCAGTTTGATGCGAGTAGGCTCCTACAATGAGCAGTTCTTC
CASSLMRVGSYNEQFF
>TRBJ1-1|TRBV20-1|11|-|-
TGCAGTGCTGTAGGAGGGACTGAAGCTTTCTTT
CSAVGGTEAFF
>TRBJ1-3|TRBV11-2|14|-|TRBD1
TGTGCCAGCATCCCTGGACAGGGCGCAAACACCATATATTTT
CASIPGQGANTIYF